The next 18 T cell receptor beta chains were all read from a single sample in a study of T cell responses to AZD1222 COVID-19 vaccine. Some clones are missing from TCRdb's copy, which holds only in-frame ones; the method was immunoSEQ multiplex PCR. Here the sample spans 110,000 or so clones, 80% to 90% being singletons. The specimen comprised peripheral blood, sampled 28 days after the second AZD1222 dose. Receptors originate from an adult who received the AZD1222 COVID-19 vaccine.

The V and J genes are TRBV7-2 and TRBJ2-7, with 7 bases that match TRBD1. This CDR3 is 15 amino acids long. With 3 bases clipped from V and 5 bases from J, the junction kept 10 bases outside the gene matches. CDR1 and CDR2 from the germline V gene are SGHTA and FQGNSA. CDR3 residues: CASSFPGGIKNEQYF. CDR3 nucleotide sequence: TGTGCCAGCAGCTTCCCAGGGGGTATCAAGAACGAGCAGTACTTC.

The CDR3 nucleotides are TGTGCCAGCAGCGGAGGAGGGGGCTCGTACACAGATACGCAGTATTTT. Amino acids: CASSGGGGSYTDTQYF. The V call is TRBV9, the J call TRBJ2-3; maybe TRBD1 (7 bases). This CDR3 comprises 16 residues. Trimming cost V 3 bases and J 2 bases, with 16 bases left between them. CDR1 and CDR2 (germline): SGDLS, YYNGEE. Full variable domain (outside the CDR3, taken from reference TRBV9 and TRBJ2-3): DSGVTQTPKHLITATGQRVTLRCSPRSGDLSVYWYQQSLDQGLQFLIQYYNGEERAKGNILERFSAQQFPDLHSELNLSSLELGDSALYFCASSGGGGSYTDTQYFGPGTRLTVL.

The rearrangement joins TRBV15 to TRBJ1-5; no clear D gene. The CDR3 is 16 amino acids. Looked up from germline, CDR1 is LNHNV and CDR2 is YYDKDF (reference sequence). V lost 0 bases and J lost 0, with 9 bases in between. CDR3 protein: CATSRDRENSNQPQHF. CDR3 nucleotide sequence: TGTGCCACCAGCAGAGATCGTGAGAATAGCAATCAGCCCCAGCATTTT.

This rearrangement joins TRBV4-3 to TRBJ2-5; TRBD1 agrees at 8 bases. This CDR3 is built from 14 residues. Unmatched junction bases numbered 1, after V lost 0 bases and J lost 4 bases. Germline V lookup: CDR1 LGHNA, CDR2 YSLEER. The CDR3 DNA sequence: TGCGCCAGCAGCCAAGACACAGGGGGAGAGACCCAGTACTTC. The encoded protein is CASSQDTGGETQYF.

V is TRBV28 and J is TRBJ2-1, with 11 bases fitting TRBD2. The CDR3 totals 16 residues. With V trimmed by 6 bases and J by 4 bases, 8 bases remained unmatched. The germline V gene has CDR1 MDHEN and CDR2 SYDVKM. Here the CDR3 reads CASSHGGTSGYNEQFF. CDR3 sequence (DNA): TGTGCCAGCAGCCACGGGGGGACTAGCGGATACAATGAGCAGTTCTTC.

This clone was detected only once. The gene calls are TRBV5-1 and TRBJ2-2, with D unresolved. CDR1 and CDR2 from the germline V gene are SGHRS and YFSETQ. V was pared by 0 bases and J by 6 bases, with 6 bases between. CDR3 length: 13 amino acids. CDR3: CASSLESAGELFF. The CDR3 DNA sequence: TGCGCCAGCAGCTTGGAATCTGCCGGGGAGCTGTTTTTT.

The chain joins TRBV2 to TRBJ2-1, with D unclear. Germline V CDR1 and CDR2: SNHLY, FYNNEI. V was pared by 1 base and J by 7 bases, with 2 bases between. This CDR3 has 11 residues. The CDR3 spells CASSEGNEQFF. The CDR3 DNA reads TGTGCCAGCAGTGAAGGAAATGAGCAGTTCTTC.

This chain uses TRBV7-2 with TRBJ2-2, with D maybe TRBD2 (6 bases). CDR1 is SGHTA and CDR2 is FQGNSA in the germline V gene. Trimming removed 7 bases at V and 1 base at J, with 10 bases between. The CDR3 contains 14 residues. The CDR3 region has the DNA TGTGCCAGCAAAGACGGGAGGAACACCGGGGAGCTGTTTTTT. Translating gives CASKDGRNTGELFF.

DNA for the CDR3: TGTGCCAGCAGCCCAAAGGCTTTCTTT. Amino acids: CASSPKAFF. The chain is built from TRBV7-3 and TRBJ1-1, with no clear D. V lost 5 bases and J 11 bases, leaving 6 bases between the germline ends. The CDR3 is made up of 9 amino acids. Germline V CDR1 and CDR2: SGHTA, FQGTGA.

CDR3 sequence (DNA): TGTGCCACCAGCACTGGGCGGGGGTTGGGTGGAAACACCATATATTTT. This encodes CATSTGRGLGGNTIYF. The chain joins TRBV15 to TRBJ1-3; D perhaps matches TRBD1 (5 bases). The CDR3 loop spans 16 amino acids. Trimming took off 4 bases at V and 3 bases at J, with 16 bases between the two ends. The V gene's germline CDR1 is LNHNV and CDR2 YYDKDF (reference sequence).

The CDR3, as DNA: TGTGCCAGCAGCAAAACTAGCGGGAGGGCCTACGAGCAGTACTTC. It translates to CASSKTSGRAYEQYF. The rearrangement joins TRBV7-2 to TRBJ2-7, with TRBD2 matching 13 bases. Germline CDR1 reads SGHTA; CDR2 reads FQGNSA. This CDR3 spans 15 amino acids. The J segment lost 2 bases and the V segment lost 5 bases, leaving 3 bases of the junction unmatched.

The chain uses TRBV4-2 and TRBJ1-4, with a tentative D call TRBD1 (5 bases). This CDR3 comprises 14 residues. Trimming stripped 1 base from V and 3 bases from J, with 6 bases between. Germline V gene lookup returns CDR1 LGHNA and CDR2 YNFKEQ. CDR3 amino acids: CASSQGGANEKLFF. The CDR3 region has the DNA TGTGCCAGCAGCCAAGGGGGGGCTAATGAAAAACTGTTTTTT.

The chain couples TRBV2 to TRBJ1-3; D perhaps matches TRBD1 (6 bases). CDR1 SNHLY and CDR2 FYNNEI come from the germline V gene. The CDR3 totals 14 residues. V lost 7 bases to trimming and J lost 0 bases, with 10 bases between them. The CDR3, as DNA: TGTGCCAGCAAGACAGGAGGCTCTGGAAACACCATATATTTT. Translating gives CASKTGGSGNTIYF.

V and J are TRBV3-1 (or the pseudogene TRBV3-2) and TRBJ2-1, with TRBD1 identical over 9 bases. Trimming took 0 bases from V and 5 from J; bases not matched to a gene: 2. Germline loops: CDR1 LGHDT, CDR2 YNNKEL (reference sequence). The length of the CDR3 is 15 residues. The CDR3 reads CASSQDGTGNNEQFF. CDR3 nucleotides: TGTGCCAGCAGCCAAGATGGGACAGGGAACAATGAGCAGTTCTTC.

The chain has TRBV2 and TRBJ1-5; 9 bases align to TRBD1. With 6 bases clipped from V and 2 bases from J, the junction kept 5 bases outside the gene matches. The CDR3 totals 15 residues. Germline V gene data show CDR1 as SNHLY and CDR2 as FYNNEI. The CDR3 DNA is TGTGCCAGCAGCGAACAGGGGGCCGGCAATCAGCCCCAGCATTTT. This sequence encodes CASSEQGAGNQPQHF.

The V call is TRBV6-5, the J call TRBJ2-5; the D gene could be TRBD1 or TRBD2 (6 bases each). CDR1 MNHEY and CDR2 SVGAGI come from the germline V gene. The CDR3 has 14 amino acids. V was pared by 6 bases and J by 0 bases, with 11 bases between. The CDR3 reads CASRKGDYQETQYF. The CDR3 nucleotides are TGTGCCAGCAGGAAGGGGGACTACCAAGAGACCCAGTACTTC.

The V gene is TRBV4-1, the J gene TRBJ1-4; TRBD1 matches at 7 bases. V lost 6 bases to trimming and J lost 5 bases; unmatched junction nucleotides: 12. CDR1 and CDR2 from the germline V gene are MGHRA and YSYEKL. This CDR3 spans 16 amino acids. CDR3 region: CASRGQMGGLNEKLFF. CDR3 DNA sequence: TGCGCCAGCAGGGGACAGATGGGGGGTTTAAATGAAAAACTGTTTTTT.

The gene calls are TRBV7-2 and TRBJ2-1, with D unclear. This CDR3 has 11 residues. Germline CDR1 SGHTA, CDR2 FQGNSA. The V gene lost 10 bases and the J gene lost 2 bases, with 6 bases spanning the gap. The CDR3 nucleotides are TGTGCCACCTCAACCTACAATGAGCAGTTCTTC. It yields the protein CATSTYNEQFF.